This T cell receptor (beta chain) was sequenced in a study of regulatory T cells in long-lasting Graves disease. Study-wide results and limits: Repertoires from persistent disease leaned toward TRBV28, TRBJ1-2 and TRBJ2-5. The number of shared public clonotypes was higher in persistent patients (around 2,700) than new patients (just over 950).

Assembly of TCR beta libraries relied on iRepertoire HTBI primers together with Arm-PCR of CDR3 regions. TCRdb re-called the multiplex PCR reads through MiXCR, storing one row per CDR3 protein. Of a few hundred thousand distinct CDR3 sequences in the sample, 23% were seen once. Time point specified: persistent/refractory GD, antithyroid drugs over 5 years with positive TRAb. TCR sequences were obtained from RNA taken from PBMCs. Germline CDR1 is SGDLS and CDR2 is YYNGEE. This CDR3 region has 12 residues. V was trimmed by 5 bases and J by 7 bases, leaving 9 bases between them. Note on this clonotype: Antigen unknown.

The source is a female donor with Graves disease. The specimen was peripheral blood mononuclear cells (PBMCs), collected when the disease was refractory, from a patient treated with antithyroid drugs. The rearrangement uses TRBV9 and TRBJ2-2; D is undetermined. The CDR3 nucleotides read TGTGCCAGCAGTAATGTACACGGGGAGCTGTTTTTT. Amino acids: CASSNVHGELFF.